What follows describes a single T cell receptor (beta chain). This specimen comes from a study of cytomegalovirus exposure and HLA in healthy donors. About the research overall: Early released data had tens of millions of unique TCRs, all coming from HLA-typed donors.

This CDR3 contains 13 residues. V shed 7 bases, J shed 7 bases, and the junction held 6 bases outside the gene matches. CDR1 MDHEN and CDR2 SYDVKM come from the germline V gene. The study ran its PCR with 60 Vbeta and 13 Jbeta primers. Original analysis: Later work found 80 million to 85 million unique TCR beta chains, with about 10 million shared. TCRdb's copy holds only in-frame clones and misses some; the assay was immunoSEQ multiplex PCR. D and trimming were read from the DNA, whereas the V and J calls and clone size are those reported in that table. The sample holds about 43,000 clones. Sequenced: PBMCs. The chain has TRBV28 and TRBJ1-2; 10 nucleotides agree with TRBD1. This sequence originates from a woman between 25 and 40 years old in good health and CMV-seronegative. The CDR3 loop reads CASIAGQGVGYTF. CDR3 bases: TGTGCCAGCATTGCAGGACAGGGGGTTGGCTACACCTTC.